This T cell receptor (beta chain) comes out of a study of CD8 T cells in Susac syndrome. Random hexamers were used to reverse transcribe the RNA input (roughly 0.5 to 1 ug). TCRdb processed the immunoSEQ multiplex PCR reads anew with MiXCR; each CDR3 protein has one entry. The table shows about 200,000 distinct CDR3 sequences, with 80% to 95% occurring only once. Sequencing was carried out using CD8+ T cells from PBMCs. The sequence came from a human donor with multiple sclerosis.

CDR3 protein: CAWSVLGPNTEAFF. CDR3 DNA: TGTGCCTGGAGTGTATTAGGCCCGAACACTGAAGCTTTCTTT. The J gene is TRBJ1-1, the V gene TRBV30; no clear D gene. V was cut by 0 bases and J by 1 base, with 9 bases left in between. Germline values: CDR1 GTSNPN, CDR2 SVGIG (reference sequence). The CDR3 totals 14 residues.